Listed below are T cell receptor beta chains from one sample, sequenced in a study of OX40 agonist ivuxolimab in advanced cancers. Measured with immunoSEQ multiplex PCR; TCRdb has only the in-frame clones, and not every one. The sample carries about 58,000 clones, 79% recorded once. Material: CD4+ or CD8+ T cells sorted from blood, obtained in a trial of the OX40 agonist ivuxolimab. These receptors were obtained from an adult with an advanced solid tumor such as melanoma, head and neck, liver or kidney cancer. The CDR3 runs from the conserved cysteine through the conserved F or W. D genes are given only for firm matches. For some rows the clone size is stated as once, few or many, or as a class when expanded; others skip it.

j_call | v_call | d_call | clone_size | cdr3_aa | cdr3_nt
TRBJ1-1 | TRBV14 | NA | many | CASSQGRYTEAFF | TGTGCCAGCAGCCAAGGGCGATACACTGAAGCTTTCTTT
TRBJ2-3 | TRBV27 | TRBD2 | NA | CASAPGLSTDTQYF | TGTGCCAGCGCCCCGGGACTATCCACAGATACGCAGTATTTT
TRBJ1-1 | TRBV5-1 | TRBD1 | NA | CASSLGTGDLSRTEAFF | TGCGCCAGCAGCTTGGGGACAGGGGATTTATCGAGGACTGAAGCTTTCTTT
TRBJ1-2 | TRBV18 | NA | NA | CASSLYNPGTGVDYGYTF | TGTGCCAGCTCACTCTACAATCCCGGGACGGGGGTTGACTATGGCTACACCTTC
TRBJ1-4 | TRBV19 | TRBD1 | NA | CASTKKTGDWEKLFF | TGTGCCAGTACCAAAAAAACAGGGGATTGGGAAAAACTGTTTTTT
TRBJ1-5 | TRBV28 | TRBD1 | NA | CASSLGTGNQPQHF | TGTGCCAGCAGTTTGGGGACAGGGAATCAGCCCCAGCATTTT
TRBJ2-7 | TRBV9 | NA | NA | CASSVRASGGHEQYF | TGTGCCAGCAGCGTAAGGGCCTCAGGGGGGCACGAGCAGTACTTC
TRBJ2-4 | TRBV11-3 | NA | NA | CASSLGLSAGLAKNIQYF | TGTGCCAGCAGCTTGGGGTTGTCGGCAGGACTAGCCAAAAACATTCAGTACTTC
TRBJ2-7 | TRBV7-6 | NA | few | CASTSEGPGGYEQYF | TGTGCCAGCACCTCCGAAGGGCCTGGTGGGTACGAGCAGTACTTC
TRBJ1-5 | TRBV7-6 | TRBD1 | few | CASSLDRGLNQPQHF | TGTGCCAGCAGCTTAGACAGGGGGCTAAATCAGCCCCAGCATTTT
TRBJ2-1 | TRBV6-5 | TRBD1 | once | CASSYTGGPYNEQFF | TGTGCCAGCAGTTACACAGGGGGCCCTTACAATGAGCAGTTCTTC
TRBJ1-2 | TRBV27 | NA | NA | CASSREGSSYGYTF | TGTGCCAGCAGTCGTGAAGGGTCCAGCTATGGCTACACCTTC
TRBJ1-1 | TRBV7-6 | TRBD1 | NA | CASSLSPGGMNTEAFF | TGTGCCAGCAGCTTAAGTCCAGGGGGGATGAACACTGAAGCTTTCTTT
TRBJ2-3 | TRBV5-5 | TRBD2 | NA | CASSFALAGSTDTQYF | TGTGCCAGCAGCTTTGCGCTAGCGGGCAGCACAGATACGCAGTATTTT
TRBJ2-1 | TRBV7-9 | NA | NA | CASSLDLGHHDSSNEQFF | TGTGCCAGCAGCTTAGATCTTGGACACCATGATTCCTCCAATGAGCAGTTCTTC
TRBJ1-2 | TRBV5-1 | TRBD1 | NA | CASSQTGGPSPRGGYTF | TGCGCCAGCAGCCAAACAGGGGGCCCGTCCCCAAGAGGTGGCTACACCTTC
TRBJ1-2 | TRBV18 | NA | NA | CASSPEGPKRARSYGYTF | TGTGCCAGCTCACCTGAGGGCCCGAAGAGGGCGCGGAGCTATGGCTACACCTTC
TRBJ2-7 | TRBV10-3 | NA | NA | CAISEGASSYEQYF | TGTGCCATCAGTGAAGGGGCTAGCTCCTACGAGCAGTACTTC
TRBJ2-1 | TRBV6-5 | TRBD1 | NA | CASSTGTGRHEQFF | TGTGCCAGCAGTACCGGGACAGGGCGGCATGAGCAGTTCTTC
TRBJ1-2 | TRBV28 | TRBD1 | NA | CASRGTGEYGYTF | TGTGCCAGCAGAGGGACAGGGGAATATGGCTACACCTTC
TRBJ1-1 | TRBV7-9 | TRBD1 | few | CASSPKGAQNTEAFF | TGTGCCAGCAGCCCCAAGGGGGCGCAGAACACTGAAGCTTTCTTT
TRBJ1-5 | TRBV19 | NA | NA | CASVQAFNQPQHF | TGTGCCAGTGTACAGGCGTTCAATCAGCCCCAGCATTTT
TRBJ2-5 | TRBV2 | NA | NA | CASRPLPGSQETQYF | TGTGCCAGCAGGCCTCTTCCGGGAAGCCAAGAGACCCAGTACTTC
TRBJ2-1 | TRBV9 | NA | NA | CASSVSLSSYNEQFF | TGTGCCAGCAGCGTAAGTTTGAGCTCCTACAATGAGCAGTTCTTC
TRBJ1-1 | TRBV6-5 | NA | once | CASSYWGRGTEAFF | TGTGCCAGCAGTTACTGGGGGCGGGGAACTGAAGCTTTCTTT
TRBJ2-6 | TRBV18 | NA | once | CASSMDISGANVLTF | TGTGCCAGCTCAATGGACATCTCTGGGGCCAACGTCCTGACTTTC
TRBJ1-3 | TRBV11-2 | NA | NA | CASSLVRGDSGNTIYF | TGTGCCAGCAGCTTAGTCAGGGGCGATTCTGGAAACACCATATATTTT
TRBJ1-1 | TRBV14 | TRBD1 | NA | CASSRTGGRSAEAFF | TGTGCCAGCAGCCGGACAGGGGGCAGGAGCGCTGAAGCTTTCTTT
TRBJ2-7 | TRBV2 | TRBD1 | NA | CASRDRGFYEQYF | TGTGCCAGCCGGGACAGGGGCTTTTACGAGCAGTACTTC
TRBJ2-1 | TRBV7-8 | TRBD2 | NA | CASSFTGTSDEQFF | TGTGCCAGCAGCTTCACCGGGACTAGCGATGAGCAGTTCTTC
TRBJ2-4 | TRBV5-1 | TRBD1 | once | CASSLEEDRKNIQYF | TGCGCCAGCAGCTTGGAGGAGGACAGGAAAAACATTCAGTACTTC
TRBJ2-5 | TRBV7-9 | NA | NA | CASSLVGQETQYF | TGTGCCAGCAGCTTAGTTGGCCAAGAGACCCAGTACTTC
TRBJ1-1 | TRBV10-3 | NA | NA | CAISETGGQGGFEAFF | TGTGCCATCAGTGAGACGGGAGGGCAGGGCGGGTTCGAAGCTTTCTTT